The sequence of this T cell receptor (beta chain) was determined in a study of blood T cell repertoires in COVID-19. Overall study: Researchers got acute and convalescent COVID-19 samples from the United States, Italy and Spain. PBMCs, B-cell-depleted T cells, or T cells provided the cDNA or gDNA that made up the material.

Study processing details: Nucleated cell number was recorded as an estimate derived from reference gene primer amplification. Sequencing used immunoSEQ multiplex PCR; TCRdb keeps in-frame clones, though not all of them. Clone size and V and J calls were adopted from that table, with D and trimming inferred from the DNA. The table has some 140,000 clones, 84% seen once. Trimming removed 1 base from V and 1 base from J, with 13 bases in between. The CDR3 is made up of 15 amino acids. Germline V lookup: CDR1 GTSNPN, CDR2 SVGIG (reference sequence). The chain uses TRBV30 and TRBJ2-5, with D perhaps TRBD1 (6 bases). Sequenced: peripheral blood. The clonotype was recovered from a woman older than 75 with acute or convalescent COVID-19. The CDR3 coding sequence is TGTGCCTGGAGTGAGGGGGTCGTCCCCCAAGAGACCCAGTACTTC. It codes for CAWSEGVVPQETQYF.